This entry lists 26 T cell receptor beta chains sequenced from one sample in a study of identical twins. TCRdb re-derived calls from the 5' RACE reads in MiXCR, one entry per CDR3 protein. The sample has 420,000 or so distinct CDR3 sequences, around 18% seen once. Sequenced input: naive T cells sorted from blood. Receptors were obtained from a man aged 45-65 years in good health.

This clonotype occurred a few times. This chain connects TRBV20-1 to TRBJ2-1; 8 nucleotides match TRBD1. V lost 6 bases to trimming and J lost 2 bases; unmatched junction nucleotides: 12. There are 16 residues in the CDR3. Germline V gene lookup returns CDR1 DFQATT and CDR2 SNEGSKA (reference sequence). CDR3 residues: CSARFGQGGPYNEQFF. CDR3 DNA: TGCAGTGCCCGATTTGGACAGGGTGGGCCCTACAATGAGCAGTTCTTC.

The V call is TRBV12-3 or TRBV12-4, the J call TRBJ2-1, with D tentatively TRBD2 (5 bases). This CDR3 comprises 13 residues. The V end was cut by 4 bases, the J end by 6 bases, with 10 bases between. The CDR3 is CASSYTTSNEQFF. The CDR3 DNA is TGTGCCAGCAGTTACACCACTAGCAATGAGCAGTTCTTC.

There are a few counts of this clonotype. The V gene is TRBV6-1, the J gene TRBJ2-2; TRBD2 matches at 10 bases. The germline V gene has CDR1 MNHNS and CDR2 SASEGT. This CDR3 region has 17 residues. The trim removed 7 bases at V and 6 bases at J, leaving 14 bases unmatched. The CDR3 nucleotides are TGTGCCAGCAAAAGGCGAATAGCGGGGGGCGGCCCCGGGGAGCTGTTTTTT. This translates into CASKRRIAGGGPGELFF.

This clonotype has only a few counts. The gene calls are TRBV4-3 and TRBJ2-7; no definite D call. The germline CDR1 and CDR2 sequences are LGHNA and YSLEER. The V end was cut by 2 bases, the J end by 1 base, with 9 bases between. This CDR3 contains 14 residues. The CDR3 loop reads CASSQLFASYEQYF. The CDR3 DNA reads TGCGCCAGCAGCCAACTCTTCGCGTCCTACGAGCAGTACTTC.

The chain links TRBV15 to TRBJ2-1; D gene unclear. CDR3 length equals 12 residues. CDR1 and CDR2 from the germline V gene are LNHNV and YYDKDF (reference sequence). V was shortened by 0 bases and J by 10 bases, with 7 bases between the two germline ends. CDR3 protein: CATSRDLAEQFF. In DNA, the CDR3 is TGTGCCACCAGCAGAGATCTGGCCGAGCAGTTCTTC.

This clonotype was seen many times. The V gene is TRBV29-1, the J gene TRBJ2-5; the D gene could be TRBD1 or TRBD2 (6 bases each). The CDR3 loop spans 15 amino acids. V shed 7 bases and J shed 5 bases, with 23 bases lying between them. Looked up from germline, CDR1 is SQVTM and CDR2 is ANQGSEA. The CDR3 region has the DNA TGCAGCGCCTGGTTAGGGGGGACATCTCCTGAGACCCAGTACTTC. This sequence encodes CSAWLGGTSPETQYF.

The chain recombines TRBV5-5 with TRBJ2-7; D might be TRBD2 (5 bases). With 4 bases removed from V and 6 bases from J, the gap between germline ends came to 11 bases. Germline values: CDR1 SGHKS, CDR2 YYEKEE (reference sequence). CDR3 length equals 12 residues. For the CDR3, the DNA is TGTGCCAGCAGCCGGGATGCAATCGAGCAGTACTTC. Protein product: CASSRDAIEQYF.

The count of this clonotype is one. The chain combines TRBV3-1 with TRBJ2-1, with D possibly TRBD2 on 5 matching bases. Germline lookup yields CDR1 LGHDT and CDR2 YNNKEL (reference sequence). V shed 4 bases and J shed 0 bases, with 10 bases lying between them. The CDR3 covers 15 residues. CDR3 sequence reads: CASSRTSFSYNEQFF. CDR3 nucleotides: TGTGCCAGCAGCCGGACTTCATTCTCCTACAATGAGCAGTTCTTC.

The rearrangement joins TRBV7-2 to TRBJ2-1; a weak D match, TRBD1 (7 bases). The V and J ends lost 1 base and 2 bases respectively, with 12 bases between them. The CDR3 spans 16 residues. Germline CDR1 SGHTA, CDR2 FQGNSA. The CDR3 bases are TGTGCCAGCAGCTTAGAGGCAGGGGGGCCCTACAATGAGCAGTTCTTC. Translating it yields CASSLEAGGPYNEQFF.

DNA for the CDR3: TGCAGTGCTAGAGATCACTGGGAGGGACAATCACCCCTCCACTTT. Its translation is CSARDHWEGQSPLHF. The rearrangement uses TRBV20-1 and TRBJ1-6; possibly TRBD1 for D (6 bases). V lost 0 bases and J 10 bases, leaving 16 bases between the germline ends. This CDR3 has 15 residues. In germline, CDR1 is DFQATT, CDR2 SNEGSKA (reference sequence).

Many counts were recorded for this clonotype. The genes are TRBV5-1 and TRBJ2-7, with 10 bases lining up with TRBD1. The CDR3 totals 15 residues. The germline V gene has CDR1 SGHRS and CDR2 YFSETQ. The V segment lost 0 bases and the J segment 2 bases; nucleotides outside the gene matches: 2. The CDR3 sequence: CASSLVGQGAYEQYF. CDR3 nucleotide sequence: TGCGCCAGCAGCTTGGTTGGACAGGGGGCCTACGAGCAGTACTTC.

The CDR3 spells CASSLYIRTEAFF. CDR3 bases: TGTGCCAGCAGCTTGTATATCAGGACTGAAGCTTTCTTT. The gene calls are TRBV5-5 and TRBJ1-1; D is unresolved. V dropped 1 base and J dropped 5 bases, with 9 bases sitting between them. CDR1 is SGHKS, CDR2 YYEKEE, per germline (reference sequence). The CDR3 covers 13 residues.

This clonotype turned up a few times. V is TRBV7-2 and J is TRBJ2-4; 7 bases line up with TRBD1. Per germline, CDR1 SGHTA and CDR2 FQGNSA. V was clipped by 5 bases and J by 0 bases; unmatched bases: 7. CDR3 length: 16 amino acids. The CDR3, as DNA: TGTGCCAGCAGCCCGCGGACAGGCCTAGCCAAAAACATTCAGTACTTC. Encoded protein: CASSPRTGLAKNIQYF.

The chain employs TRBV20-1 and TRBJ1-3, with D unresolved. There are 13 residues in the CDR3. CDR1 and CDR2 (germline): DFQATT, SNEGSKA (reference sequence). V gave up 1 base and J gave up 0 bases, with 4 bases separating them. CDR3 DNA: TGCAGTGCTAGAGTGAGCTCTGGAAACACCATATATTTT. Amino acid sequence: CSARVSSGNTIYF.

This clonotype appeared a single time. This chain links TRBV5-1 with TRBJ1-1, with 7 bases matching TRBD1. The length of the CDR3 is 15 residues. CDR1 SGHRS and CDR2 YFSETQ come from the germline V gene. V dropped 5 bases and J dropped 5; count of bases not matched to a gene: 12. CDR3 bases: TGCGCCAGCAGTTTTCAAGACAGGGAAGGGACTGAAGCTTTCTTT. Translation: CASSFQDREGTEAFF.

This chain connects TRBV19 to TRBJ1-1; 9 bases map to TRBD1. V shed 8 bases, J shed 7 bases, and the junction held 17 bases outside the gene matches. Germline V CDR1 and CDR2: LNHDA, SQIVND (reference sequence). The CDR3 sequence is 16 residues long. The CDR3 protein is CASSKLPGQGKSEAFF. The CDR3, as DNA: TGTGCCAGTTCTAAACTCCCGGGACAGGGTAAGAGTGAAGCTTTCTTT. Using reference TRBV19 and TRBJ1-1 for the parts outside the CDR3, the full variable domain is DGGITQSPKYLFRKEGQNVTLSCEQNLNHDAMYWYRQDPGQGLRLIYYSQIVNDFQKGDIAEGYSVSREKKESFPLTVTSAQKNPTAFYLCASSKLPGQGKSEAFFGQGTRLTVV.

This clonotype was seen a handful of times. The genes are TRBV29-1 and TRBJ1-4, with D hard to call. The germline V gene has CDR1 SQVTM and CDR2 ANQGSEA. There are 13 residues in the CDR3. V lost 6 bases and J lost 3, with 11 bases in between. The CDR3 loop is CSVRGRANEKLFF. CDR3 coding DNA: TGCAGCGTCCGGGGAAGAGCTAATGAAAAACTGTTTTTT.

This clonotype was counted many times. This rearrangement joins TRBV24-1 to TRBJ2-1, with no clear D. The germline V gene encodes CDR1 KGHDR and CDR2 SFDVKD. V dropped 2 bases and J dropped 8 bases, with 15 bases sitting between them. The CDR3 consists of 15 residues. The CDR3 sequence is CATSDSMQLRDEQFF. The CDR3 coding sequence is TGTGCCACCAGTGATTCGATGCAACTTCGAGATGAGCAGTTCTTC.

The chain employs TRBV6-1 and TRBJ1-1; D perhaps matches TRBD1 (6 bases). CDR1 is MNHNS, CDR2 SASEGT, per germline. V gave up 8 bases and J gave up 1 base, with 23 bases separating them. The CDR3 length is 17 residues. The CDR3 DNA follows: TGTGCCAGCGGACGACAAACAGGGTTTGGGGGGAACACTGAAGCTTTCTTT. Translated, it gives CASGRQTGFGGNTEAFF.

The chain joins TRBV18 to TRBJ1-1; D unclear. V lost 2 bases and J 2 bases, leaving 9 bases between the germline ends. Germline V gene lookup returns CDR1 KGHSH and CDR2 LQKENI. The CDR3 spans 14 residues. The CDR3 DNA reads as TGTGCCAGCTCACCAACGCCGGACAACACTGAAGCTTTCTTT. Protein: CASSPTPDNTEAFF.

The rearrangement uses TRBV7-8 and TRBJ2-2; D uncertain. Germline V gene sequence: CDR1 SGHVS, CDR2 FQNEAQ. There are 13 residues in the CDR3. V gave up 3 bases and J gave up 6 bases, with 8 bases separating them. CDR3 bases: TGTGCCAGCAGCTTTCTCGACGCCGGGGAGCTGTTTTTT. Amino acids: CASSFLDAGELFF.

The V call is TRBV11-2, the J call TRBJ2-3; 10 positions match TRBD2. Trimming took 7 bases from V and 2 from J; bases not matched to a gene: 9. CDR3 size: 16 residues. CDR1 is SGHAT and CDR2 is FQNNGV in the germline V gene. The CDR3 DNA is TGTGCCAGCACCTCTCTAGCGGGAGCTAACACAGATACGCAGTATTTT. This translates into CASTSLAGANTDTQYF.

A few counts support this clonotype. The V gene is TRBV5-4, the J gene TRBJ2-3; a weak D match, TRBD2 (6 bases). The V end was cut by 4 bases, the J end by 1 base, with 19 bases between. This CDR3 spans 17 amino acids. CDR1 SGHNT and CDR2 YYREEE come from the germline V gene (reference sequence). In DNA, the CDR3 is TGTGCCAGCAGCCAGGGCGCGGGGCCTCCTCGCACAGATACGCAGTATTTT. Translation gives CASSQGAGPPRTDTQYF.

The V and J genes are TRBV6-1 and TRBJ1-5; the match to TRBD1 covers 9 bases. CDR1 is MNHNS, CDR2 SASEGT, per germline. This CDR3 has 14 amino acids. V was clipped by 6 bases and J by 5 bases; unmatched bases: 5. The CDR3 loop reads CASRRRQGDQPQHF. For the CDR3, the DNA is TGTGCCAGCAGAAGGAGACAGGGGGATCAGCCCCAGCATTTT.

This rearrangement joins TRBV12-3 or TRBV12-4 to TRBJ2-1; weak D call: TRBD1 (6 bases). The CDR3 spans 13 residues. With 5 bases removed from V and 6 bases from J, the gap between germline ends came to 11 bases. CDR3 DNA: TGTGCCAGCAGTCCGGGACAAGTCAATGAGCAGTTCTTC. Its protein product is CASSPGQVNEQFF.

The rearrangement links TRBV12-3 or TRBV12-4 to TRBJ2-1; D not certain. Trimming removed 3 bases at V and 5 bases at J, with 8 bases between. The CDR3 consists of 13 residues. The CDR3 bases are TGTGCCAGCAGTTTCTCTGATAACAATGAGCAGTTCTTC. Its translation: CASSFSDNNEQFF.